This T cell receptor beta chain was identified in a study of cytomegalovirus exposure and HLA in healthy donors. CDR1 is SGHDT, CDR2 YYEEEE, per germline. With 4 bases removed from V and 1 base from J, the gap between germline ends came to 12 bases. The CDR3 has 14 amino acids. With 60 Vbeta and 13 Jbeta primers, the PCR was carried out. Using immunoSEQ multiplex PCR, the repertoire was profiled, and TCRdb retains in-frame clones only, with some absent. The specimen's table records some 110,000 clones. Material for sequencing was PBMCs. The TCR sequence derives from a man younger than 40 in good health and CMV-seronegative. V usage is TRBV5-6 and J usage is TRBJ2-7, with D perhaps matching TRBD2 (5 bases). DNA for the CDR3: TGTGCCAGCAGCCCCCGGGATAGTTCCTACGAGCAGTACTTC. Translation gives CASSPRDSSYEQYF.